This is a list of T cell receptor beta chains from one sample in a study of blood T cell repertoires in COVID-19. Method: immunoSEQ multiplex PCR; TCRdb's copy keeps in-frame clones and lacks some. The repertoire includes tens of thousands of clones, almost 85% of them detected once, and roughly 13% sits in the top ten. What was sequenced was peripheral blood. These receptors originate from a human donor in a cohort sampled during active COVID-19. The CDR3 runs from the conserved cysteine through the conserved F or W. D genes are given only for firm matches. Some rows have no size entry. The others give once, few or many, or a class for an expanded clone.

TRBD2	TRBV28	-	TRBJ2-7	TGTGCCAGCCGACGGCCGGGACAGGGAGGTAGCGGGAGGGCCGGCGAGCAGTACTTC	CASRRPGQGGSGRAGEQYF
TRBD1	TRBV10-2	-	TRBJ2-1	TGCGCCAGCAGTGGGGACAGGCCTAACCACCTTTACAATGAGCAGTTCTTC	CASSGDRPNHLYNEQFF
TRBD1	TRBV2	-	TRBJ2-3	TGTGCCAGAGACCCTCTTAGGACAGGGGTTAATGGAGATACGCAGTATTTT	CARDPLRTGVNGDTQYF
TRBD2	TRBV18	-	TRBJ2-1	TGTGCCAGCTCACCGACTAGCGGGGCCTACAATGAGCAGTTCTTC	CASSPTSGAYNEQFF
TRBD1	TRBV24-1	-	TRBJ2-7	TGTGCCACCAGTGATTCCAGGACAGGATCCTACGAGCAGTACTTC	CATSDSRTGSYEQYF
TRBD2	TRBV5-1	-	TRBJ2-3	TGCGCCAGCAGCCCGGGACTAGCGCTCGATACGCAGTATTTT	CASSPGLALDTQYF
-	TRBV5-1	-	TRBJ1-2	TGCGCCAGCAGCTTGGGAGAAAAAATGGGCTACACCTTC	CASSLGEKMGYTF
TRBD2	TRBV27	-	TRBJ2-7	TGTGCCAGCAGGGGTGGGACTAGCGGGAGCCCCTCCTACGAGCAGTACTTC	CASRGGTSGSPSYEQYF
-	TRBV11-3	-	TRBJ2-1	TGTGCCAGCAGCTTAGGGGGGGACCCCTACAATGAGCAGTTCTTC	CASSLGGDPYNEQFF
TRBD1	TRBV6-2/TRBV6-3	-	TRBJ2-7	TGTGCCAGCAGTGAGACACAGGGGGCGCGTCCCTACGAGCAGTACTTC	CASSETQGARPYEQYF
-	TRBV6-2/TRBV6-3	-	TRBJ2-6	TGTGCCAGCAGTTACTCTTCGGCGACTACCCTCGGCGTCCTGACTTTC	CASSYSSATTLGVLTF
-	TRBV2	-	TRBJ1-3	TGTGCCAGCATGGGGCGGGGCCGGGGAAACACCATATATTTT	CASMGRGRGNTIYF
-	TRBV30	-	TRBJ2-5	TGTGCCTGGAGCTCAGGGTACCAAGAGACCCAGTACTTC	CAWSSGYQETQYF
TRBD2	TRBV7-6	-	TRBJ2-1	TGTGCCAGCAGCTTAGTCCCTAGCGGGGACAATGAGCAGTTCTTC	CASSLVPSGDNEQFF
-	TRBV28	-	TRBJ1-6	TGTGCCAGCAGGGTTGGCTTCTATAATTCACCCCTCCACTTT	CASRVGFYNSPLHF
TRBD1	TRBV5-4	few	TRBJ2-1	TGTGCCAGCAGCCCTAATACGGGACAGTACAATGAGCAGTTCTTC	CASSPNTGQYNEQFF
-	TRBV5-1	-	TRBJ2-6	TGCGCCAGCAGCCCGGGACATTCTACTCTGACTTTC	CASSPGHSTLTF
TRBD1	TRBV6-2/TRBV6-3	once	TRBJ2-7	TGTGCCAGCAGTGAGGACAGGGGGTTTTACGAGCAGTACTTC	CASSEDRGFYEQYF
TRBD1	TRBV5-1	-	TRBJ2-7	TGCGCCAGCACCCAGACAGGGGGCAACCACGAGCAGTACTTC	CASTQTGGNHEQYF
-	TRBV27	-	TRBJ2-7	TGTGCCAGCAGTCCCCCCCGGGGTAGTTTCTACGAGCAGTACTTC	CASSPPRGSFYEQYF
-	TRBV19	few	TRBJ1-1	TGTGCCAGTAGTATAGTGAGGAAAATGAACACTGAAGCTTTCTTT	CASSIVRKMNTEAFF
-	TRBV28	-	TRBJ2-7	TGTGCCAGCAGTTTATTATCCAGGGCCTACGAGCAGTACTTC	CASSLLSRAYEQYF
-	TRBV19	-	TRBJ1-1	TGTGCCAGTAGTGTCCAGGGTGCTGGCGCTGAAGCTTTCTTT	CASSVQGAGAEAFF
-	TRBV6-6	-	TRBJ1-2	TGTGCCAGCAGTAAGTCGACAGCCACCCTAGTCTATGGCTACACCTTC	CASSKSTATLVYGYTF
TRBD1	TRBV4-3	-	TRBJ1-5	TGCGCCAGCAGCCAGACGGGACAGGGGGATCAGCCCCAGCATTTT	CASSQTGQGDQPQHF
-	TRBV12-3/TRBV12-4	-	TRBJ2-5	TGTGCCAGCAGCGTGAATCTACAAGAGACCCAGTACTTC	CASSVNLQETQYF
TRBD2	TRBV7-3	-	TRBJ2-1	TGTGCCAGCAGCTACGGACTAGCGGGAGGGTCAGATGAGCAGTTCTTC	CASSYGLAGGSDEQFF
TRBD1	TRBV6-2/TRBV6-3	-	TRBJ2-7	TGTGCCAGCAGTTACTCAGACAGGGCGTCTGGGTACGAGCAGTACTTC	CASSYSDRASGYEQYF
-	TRBV5-4	-	TRBJ2-7	TGTGCCAGCAGCTCCCCCTTGGGAGATTTGGGGGAGCAGTACTTC	CASSSPLGDLGEQYF
TRBD2	TRBV9	-	TRBJ2-3	TGTGCCAGCAGCGCGGGGGGAGATACGCAGTATTTT	CASSAGGDTQYF
TRBD2	TRBV5-6	-	TRBJ2-1	TGTGCCAGCAGCCAGCGGGCCGGGGGGAATGAGCAGTTCTTC	CASSQRAGGNEQFF
-	TRBV2	-	TRBJ2-5	TGTGCCAGCACAGGGACTGTGTGGCAAGAGACCCAGTACTTC	CASTGTVWQETQYF
TRBD1	TRBV5-1	-	TRBJ2-5	TGCGCCAGCAGCGTGACAGGGAAAGAGACCCAGTACTTC	CASSVTGKETQYF
TRBD2	TRBV5-4	-	TRBJ2-1	TGTGCCAGCAGCTTGGATAGCGGGAGATACTCCTACAATGAGCAGTTCTTC	CASSLDSGRYSYNEQFF
-	TRBV5-1	-	TRBJ2-3	TGCGCCAGCAGACCCGCAGGGGTTGAGACAGATACGCAGTATTTT	CASRPAGVETDTQYF
TRBD1	TRBV18	once	TRBJ1-4	TGTGCCAGCTCACCACATCCGCCAGGGACAGGGGCCAATGAAAAACTGTTTTTT	CASSPHPPGTGANEKLFF